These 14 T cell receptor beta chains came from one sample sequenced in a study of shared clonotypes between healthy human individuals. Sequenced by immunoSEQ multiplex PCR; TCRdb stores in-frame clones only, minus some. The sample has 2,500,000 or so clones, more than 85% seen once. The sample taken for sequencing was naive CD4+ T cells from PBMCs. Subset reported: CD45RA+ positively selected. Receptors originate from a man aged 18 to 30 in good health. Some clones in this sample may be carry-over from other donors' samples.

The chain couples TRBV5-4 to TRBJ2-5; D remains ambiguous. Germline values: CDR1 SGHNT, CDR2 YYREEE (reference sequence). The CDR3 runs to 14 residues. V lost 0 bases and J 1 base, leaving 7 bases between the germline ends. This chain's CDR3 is CASSLEQSQETQYF. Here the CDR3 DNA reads TGTGCCAGCAGCTTGGAACAGAGCCAAGAGACCCAGTACTTC.

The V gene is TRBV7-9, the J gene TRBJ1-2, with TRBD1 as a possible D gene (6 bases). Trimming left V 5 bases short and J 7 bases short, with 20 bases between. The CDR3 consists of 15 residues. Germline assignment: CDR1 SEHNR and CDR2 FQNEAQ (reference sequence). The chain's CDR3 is CASSPTGKEGFGYTF. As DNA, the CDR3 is TGTGCCAGCAGCCCAACAGGGAAGGAGGGTTTTGGCTACACCTTC.

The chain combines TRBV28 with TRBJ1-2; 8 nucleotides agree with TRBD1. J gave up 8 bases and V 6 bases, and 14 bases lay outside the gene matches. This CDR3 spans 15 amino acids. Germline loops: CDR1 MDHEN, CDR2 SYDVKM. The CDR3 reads CASSQGAVPSGGYTF. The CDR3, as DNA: TGTGCCAGCAGCCAGGGGGCGGTACCTTCGGGGGGCTACACCTTC.

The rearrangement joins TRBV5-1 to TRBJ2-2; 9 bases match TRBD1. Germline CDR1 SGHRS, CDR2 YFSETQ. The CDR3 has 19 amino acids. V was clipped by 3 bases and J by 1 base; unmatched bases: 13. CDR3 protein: CASSSGQGLVWGNTGELFF. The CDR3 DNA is TGCGCCAGCAGCTCCGGACAGGGGCTTGTCTGGGGGAACACCGGGGAGCTGTTTTTT.

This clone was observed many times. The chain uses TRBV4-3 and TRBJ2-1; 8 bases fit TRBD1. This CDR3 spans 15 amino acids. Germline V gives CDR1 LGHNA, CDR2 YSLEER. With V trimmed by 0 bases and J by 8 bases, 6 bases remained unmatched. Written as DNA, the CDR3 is TGCGCCAGCAGCCAAGAGGACAGGGAGAGCGATGAGCAGTTCTTC. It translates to CASSQEDRESDEQFF.

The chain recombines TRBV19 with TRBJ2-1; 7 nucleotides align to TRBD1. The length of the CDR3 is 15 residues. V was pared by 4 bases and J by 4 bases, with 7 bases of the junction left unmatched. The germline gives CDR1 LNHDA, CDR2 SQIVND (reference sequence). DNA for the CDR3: TGTGCCAGTAGTAGTCGACAGGGCGAGTACAATGAGCAGTTCTTC. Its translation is CASSSRQGEYNEQFF.

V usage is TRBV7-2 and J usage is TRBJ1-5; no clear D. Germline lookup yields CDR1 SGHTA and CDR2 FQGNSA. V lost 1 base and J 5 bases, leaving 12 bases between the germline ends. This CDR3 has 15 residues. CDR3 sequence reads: CASSLGQEFYQPQHF. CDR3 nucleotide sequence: TGTGCCAGCAGCTTAGGGCAGGAGTTCTATCAGCCCCAGCATTTT. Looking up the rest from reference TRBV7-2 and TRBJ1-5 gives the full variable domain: GAGVSQSPSNKVTEKGKDVELRCDPISGHTALYWYRQSLGQGLEFLIYFQGNSAPDKSGLPSDRFSAERTGGSVSTLTIQRTQQEDSAVYLCASSLGQEFYQPQHFGDGTRLSIL.

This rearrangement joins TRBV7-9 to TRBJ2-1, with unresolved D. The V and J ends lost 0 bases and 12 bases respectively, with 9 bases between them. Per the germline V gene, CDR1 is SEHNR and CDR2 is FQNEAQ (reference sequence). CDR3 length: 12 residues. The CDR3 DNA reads TGTGCCAGCAGCTTAGCCGGCCCCGGGCAGTTCTTC. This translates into CASSLAGPGQFF.

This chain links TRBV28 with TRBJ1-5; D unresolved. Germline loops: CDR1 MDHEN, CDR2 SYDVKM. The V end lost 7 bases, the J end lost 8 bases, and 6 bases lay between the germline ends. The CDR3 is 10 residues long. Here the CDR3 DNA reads TGTGCCAGCAAAGAAGAGCCCCAGCATTTT. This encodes CASKEEPQHF.

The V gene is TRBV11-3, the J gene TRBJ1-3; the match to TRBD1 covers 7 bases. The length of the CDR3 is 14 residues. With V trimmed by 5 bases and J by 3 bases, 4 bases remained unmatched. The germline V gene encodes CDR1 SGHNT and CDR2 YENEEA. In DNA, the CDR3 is TGTGCCAGCAGCCCGACAGGGTTTGGAAACACCATATATTTT. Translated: CASSPTGFGNTIYF.

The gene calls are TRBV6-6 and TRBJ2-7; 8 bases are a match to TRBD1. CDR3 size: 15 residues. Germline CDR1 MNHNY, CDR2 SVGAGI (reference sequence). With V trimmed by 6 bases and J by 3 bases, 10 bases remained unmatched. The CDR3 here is CASSRTSDRDYEQYF. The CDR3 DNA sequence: TGTGCCAGCAGCCGTACCTCGGACAGGGACTACGAGCAGTACTTC.

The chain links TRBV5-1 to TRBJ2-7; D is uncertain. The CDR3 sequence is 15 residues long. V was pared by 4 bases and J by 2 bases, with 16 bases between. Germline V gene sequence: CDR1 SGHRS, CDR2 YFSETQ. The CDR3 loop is CASSVNAGFTYEQYF. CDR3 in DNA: TGCGCCAGCAGCGTAAACGCAGGATTTACCTACGAGCAGTACTTC.

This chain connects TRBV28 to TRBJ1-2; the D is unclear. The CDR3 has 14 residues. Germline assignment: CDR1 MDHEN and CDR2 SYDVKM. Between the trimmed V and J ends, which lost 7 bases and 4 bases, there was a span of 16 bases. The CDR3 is CASTVHPILYGYTF. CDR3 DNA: TGTGCCAGCACCGTCCATCCCATCCTCTATGGCTACACCTTC.

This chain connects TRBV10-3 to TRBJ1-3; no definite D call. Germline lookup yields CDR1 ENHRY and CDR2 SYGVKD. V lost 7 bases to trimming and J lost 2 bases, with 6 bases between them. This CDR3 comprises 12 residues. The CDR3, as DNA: TGTGCCATCATATCCACTGGAAACACCATATATTTT. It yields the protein CAIISTGNTIYF.